Listed below are T cell receptor beta chains from one sample, sequenced in a study of response to subunit inactivated influenza vaccine. TCRdb called the RT-PCR reads again in MiXCR, with one record for every CDR3 protein. The sample contains about 650,000 distinct CDR3 sequences, around 15% of which appear only once. This specimen consisted of PBMCs from blood, obtained 14 days before vaccination. Receptor source: a man over 45 who received an inactivated influenza vaccine. The CDR3 runs from the conserved cysteine through the conserved F or W. A D gene is named only where the DNA matches it firmly. Only part of the rows carry a size: once, few, many, or a class if the clone is expanded.

>TRBD2|TRBV4-1|TRBJ2-5|once
TGCGCCAGCAGCCTACCACAAGGGACTAGCGCAGAGACCCAGTACTTC
CASSLPQGTSAETQYF
>-|TRBV7-9|TRBJ2-1|few
TGTGCCAGCAGCTCGTCCCCCCACCCGAATATCAATGAGCAGTTCTTC
CASSSSPHPNINEQFF
>-|TRBV7-9|TRBJ2-5|few
TGTGCCAGCAGCTCTACAGGGAAACCTCAAGAGACCCAGTACTTC
CASSSTGKPQETQYF
>-|TRBV5-5|TRBJ2-7|many
TGTGCCAGCAGCTTGTGGACAGCCTACGAGCAGTACTTC
CASSLWTAYEQYF
>TRBD1|TRBV5-1|TRBJ2-2|-
TGCGCCAGCAGCTGGGGACAGGGTGGACCCGGGGAGCTGTTTTTT
CASSWGQGGPGELFF
>-|TRBV20-1|TRBJ2-5|-
TGCAGTGCTATTAAACCTCTGGGCTGGGAGACCCAGTACTTC
CSAIKPLGWETQYF
>-|TRBV6-4|TRBJ2-2|-
TGTGCCAGCAGTGACCGAGACGCCGGGGAGCTGTTTTTT
CASSDRDAGELFF
>-|TRBV4-3|TRBJ1-2|few
TGCGCCAGCAGCCAAGATAGGGGGGGCGCGAGCTATGGCTACACCTTC
CASSQDRGGASYGYTF
>-|TRBV6-1|TRBJ1-4|few
TGTGCCAGCAGACAATTAGCAACTAATGAAAAACTGTTTTTT
CASRQLATNEKLFF
>-|TRBV28|TRBJ1-2|many
TGTGCCAGCAGTTTATATTCAGGACGGACTAACTATGGCTACACCTTC
CASSLYSGRTNYGYTF
>-|TRBV2|TRBJ1-2|few
TGTGCCAGCTCCAGAGGTGGGCTTAACTATGGCTACACCTTC
CASSRGGLNYGYTF
>-|TRBV6-2/TRBV6-3|TRBJ2-7|-
TGTGCCAGCAGTTACACAGGGGAGCAGTACTTC
CASSYTGEQYF
>TRBD2|TRBV27|TRBJ2-3|few
TGTGCCAGCGTCGGGGGGGGAGGGCCTTCAGATACGCAGTATTTT
CASVGGGGPSDTQYF
>-|TRBV10-2|TRBJ2-7|many
TGCGCCAGCAGCGGGGGGCCCTACGAGCAGTACTTC
CASSGGPYEQYF
>TRBD1|TRBV29-1|TRBJ2-1|few
TGCAGCGTCCGACAGGGGGCTAAAGAGCAGTTCTTC
CSVRQGAKEQFF
>-|TRBV7-2|TRBJ2-5|few
TGTGCCAGCAGCCCCCGGGGGAGTAAAGAGACCCAGTACTTC
CASSPRGSKETQYF
>TRBD2|TRBV15|TRBJ2-1|-
TGTGCCACCAGCAGATCGGGACTAGCGGGAGATACTGAGCAGTTCTTC
CATSRSGLAGDTEQFF
>-|TRBV28|TRBJ2-5|once
TGTGCCAGCAGAAAGGGGACCGGCCAAGAGACCCAGTACTTC
CASRKGTGQETQYF
>TRBD1|TRBV5-1|TRBJ2-7|-
TGCGCCAGCAGCTTGGGGGACAGGAGTACATACTACGAGCAGTACTTC
CASSLGDRSTYYEQYF
>-|TRBV4-3|TRBJ2-1|few
TGCGCCAGCAGCCAACACCAGACGGGCAATGAGCAGTTCTTC
CASSQHQTGNEQFF
>TRBD1|TRBV12-3/TRBV12-4|TRBJ1-2|-
TGTGCCAGCAGTTTTACGGGACCACAGGGGGGAGGCTACACCTTC
CASSFTGPQGGGYTF
>TRBD1|TRBV3-1|TRBJ2-7|many
TGTGCCAGCAGCCAATCCGGACAGGGGACCGAGCAGTACTTC
CASSQSGQGTEQYF
>TRBD2|TRBV11-2|TRBJ2-7|few
TGTGCCAGCAGCTGGACTAGCGGGGGTGTTGGGTACGAGCAGTACTTC
CASSWTSGGVGYEQYF
>TRBD1|TRBV12-3/TRBV12-4|TRBJ1-1|-
TGTGCCAGCACCCGGACAGGAGACACTGAAGCTTTCTTT
CASTRTGDTEAFF
>-|TRBV29-1|TRBJ1-2|-
TGCAGCGTTGAAGAGGGGCGCGGATCCAACTATGGCTACACCTTC
CSVEEGRGSNYGYTF
>TRBD1|TRBV9|TRBJ1-2|many
TGTGCCAGAGGGTCGGGACAGGGGGCCGGGAACTATGGCTACACCTTC
CARGSGQGAGNYGYTF
>TRBD1|TRBV2|TRBJ1-4|many
TGTGCCAGCAGCGTGGGACAGGGAAATGAAAAACTGTTTTTT
CASSVGQGNEKLFF
>-|TRBV5-6|TRBJ2-1|-
TGTGCCAGCAGCCAAACGGCAGGGATCGATGAGCAGTTCTTC
CASSQTAGIDEQFF
>-|TRBV20-1|TRBJ1-3|few
TGCAGTGCTTTCGGACCTTACTCTGGAAACACCATATATTTT
CSAFGPYSGNTIYF
>-|TRBV24-1|TRBJ2-5|few
TGTGCCACACAAGAGACCCAGTACTTC
CATQETQYF
>TRBD2|TRBV6-1|TRBJ2-3|many
TGTGCCAGCAGTGAACTAGCGGGAGGGCCGGATACGCAGTATTTT
CASSELAGGPDTQYF
>TRBD1|TRBV4-1|TRBJ2-7|-
TGCGCCAGCAGCCAAGAAATCTCCAGGGGGCTGTACGAGCAGTACTTC
CASSQEISRGLYEQYF
>TRBD2|TRBV6-6|TRBJ2-5|few
TGTGCCAGCAGTTACGGGAGGGAAGAGACCCAGTACTTC
CASSYGREETQYF
>-|TRBV5-5|TRBJ1-2|few
TGTGCCAGCAGCTTTCCCTTCGTGGGTCAGGGGTATGGCTACACCTTC
CASSFPFVGQGYGYTF
>TRBD1|TRBV28|TRBJ1-2|few
TGTGCCAGCAGGCTGACAGGGGAGTATGGCTACACCTTC
CASRLTGEYGYTF
>TRBD1|TRBV11-2|TRBJ2-1|few
TGTGCCAGCAGTCAAACAGGGGGCCCGTACAATGAGCAGTTCTTC
CASSQTGGPYNEQFF
>-|TRBV3-1|TRBJ2-7|-
TGTGCCAGCAGCCAAGGACAGATCGAGCAGTACTTC
CASSQGQIEQYF
>-|TRBV2|TRBJ2-3|few
TGTGCCAGCAGTGAGCCCTATACGCAGTATTTT
CASSEPYTQYF
>-|TRBV2|TRBJ1-2|-
TGTGCCAGCAGTGATTTCGGCAGGGATAACTATGGCTACACCTTC
CASSDFGRDNYGYTF
>-|TRBV20-1|TRBJ1-1|few
TGCAGTGCTGTCCAGCTCGCCGGGACCCCCAACACTGAAGCTTTCTTT
CSAVQLAGTPNTEAFF
>-|TRBV5-1|TRBJ2-2|-
TGCGCCAGCAGTCCGGGGGCCGGGGCCACCGGGGAGCTGTTTTTT
CASSPGAGATGELFF